This T cell receptor (beta chain) originates from a study of blood T cell repertoires in COVID-19. Using immunoSEQ multiplex PCR, the repertoire was profiled, and TCRdb retains in-frame clones only, with some absent. The table lists roughly 250,000 clones, around 85% of them singletons. The CDR3 is 15 amino acids. This clone occurred once. This chain uses TRBV21-1 with TRBJ1-6; the DNA was not compared with TRBD1, the D call given in the table. TRBV21-1 is assigned pseudogene status. The receptor was derived from a woman aged 40-49 years with acute COVID-19. Sequencing was performed on PBMCs or T cells enriched from blood (not recorded which). The DNA for the CDR3 is TGTGCCAGCAGCAAAGTTCCAGGTTATAATTCACCCCTCCACTTT. Translated: CASSKVPGYNSPLHF.